This T cell receptor beta chain came from a study of T cell responses to AZD1222 COVID-19 vaccine. The study's findings and limits: A rise in Spike-specific TCR breadth and depth followed two AZD1222 doses. Scientists sampled the repertoires only once the peak T cell response had passed. With dominance at 160-218 and 743-854, vaccine-associated CD4 TCRs spanned spike.

CDR1 SGHVS and CDR2 FQNEAQ come from the germline V gene. Trimming cost V 5 bases and J 3 bases, with 17 bases left between them. The CDR3 runs to 15 residues. Using immunoSEQ multiplex PCR, the repertoire was profiled, and TCRdb retains in-frame clones only, with some absent. The profile shows approximately 27,000 clones, about nine tenths of them singletons. To note about this clone: What it binds is not known.

Here the sequenced sample was peripheral blood, taken on day 0 of AZD1222 vaccination. The receptor was isolated from an adult in good health. The rearrangement uses TRBV7-8 and TRBJ2-7; D assignment may be TRBD1 or TRBD2 (5 bases each). CDR3 region: CASSPTWGSGYEQYF. The CDR3 region has the DNA TGTGCCAGCAGCCCCACGTGGGGCAGCGGCTACGAGCAGTACTTC.